This T cell receptor beta chain originates from a study of T cell repertoires in cytomegalovirus infection. The CDR3 totals 16 residues. Germline V gene sequence: CDR1 SGHTA, CDR2 FQGNSA. V shed 1 base and J 1 base; nucleotides not matched to a gene: 5. Study-level points and caveats: Carriers of CMV plus the relevant HLA were identified by cumulative public TCR beta family frequency.

This clonotype has ten or more counts. Its cognate antigen is unknown. MiXCR, run by TCRdb on the reads, gives a single entry per CDR3 protein. This sample has about 740,000 distinct CDR3 sequences, with under 40% found just once. Sequences were obtained from PBMCs. The chain combines TRBV7-2 with TRBJ2-3; 7 bases map to TRBD2. This clonotype was sampled from a human donor in good health (CMV status not recorded). Some clones in this sample may be carry-over from other donors' samples. The CDR3 DNA sequence: TGTGCCAGCAGCTTAGTCGCTAGCGGAGGCACAGATACGCAGTATTTT. It specifies CASSLVASGGTDTQYF.